This is a list of T cell receptor beta chains from one sample in a study of blood T cell repertoires in COVID-19. Method: immunoSEQ multiplex PCR; TCRdb's copy keeps in-frame clones and lacks some. The sample holds 70,000 to 90,000 clones, 84% seen once. Sequencing input: peripheral blood. These receptors originate from a human donor in a cohort sampled during active COVID-19. Each CDR3 is given with its conserved first and last residue. A D gene is named only where the DNA matches it firmly. Clone size, where shown, is once, few, many, or a class for clones that have expanded.

v_call	clone_size	j_call	d_call	cdr3_aa	cdr3_nt
TRBV2	once	TRBJ2-3	NA	CASSEQGSSTDTQYF	TGTGCCAGCAGTGAACAGGGATCTAGCACAGATACGCAGTATTTT
TRBV9	NA	TRBJ2-6	NA	CASTPGVSGVLTF	TGTGCCAGCACCCCGGGAGTGTCGGGCGTCCTGACTTTC
TRBV28	NA	TRBJ1-3	NA	CASNRRQYSGGNTIYF	TGTGCCAGCAATAGGCGACAGTATTCGGGTGGAAACACCATATATTTT
TRBV3-1/TRBV3-2	NA	TRBJ2-7	TRBD1	CASSNGQGSYEQYF	TGTGCCAGCAGCAACGGACAGGGCTCCTACGAGCAGTACTTC
TRBV18	NA	TRBJ2-7	TRBD1	CASSPEGGRYEQYF	TGTGCCAGCTCACCGGAAGGGGGCAGGTACGAGCAGTACTTC
TRBV19	few	TRBJ2-1	TRBD1	CASKEWDRGDEQFF	TGTGCCAGTAAGGAATGGGACAGGGGAGATGAGCAGTTCTTC
TRBV5-6	NA	TRBJ2-7	NA	CASSPRLVTYEQYF	TGTGCCAGCAGCCCGCGACTGGTTACCTACGAGCAGTACTTC
TRBV19	NA	TRBJ1-1	NA	CASSTGRGHTEAFF	TGTGCCAGTAGTACCGGCCGGGGTCACACTGAAGCTTTCTTT
TRBV6-5	NA	TRBJ1-6	NA	CASRVRGSPLHF	TGTGCCAGCCGGGTCCGGGGTTCACCCCTCCACTTT
TRBV21-1	NA	TRBJ2-1	NA	CASSTNRGRSYNEQFF	TGTGCCAGCAGCACGAACAGGGGACGCTCCTACAATGAGCAGTTCTTC
TRBV5-1	NA	TRBJ2-7	NA	CASSPRQREQYF	TGCGCCAGCAGCCCCAGACAGCGCGAGCAGTACTTC
TRBV2	NA	TRBJ2-1	NA	CASSEEQFSYNEQFF	TGTGCCAGCAGTGAGGAACAGTTCTCCTACAATGAGCAGTTCTTC
TRBV3-1/TRBV3-2	NA	TRBJ1-5	TRBD1	CASSGQGTSNQPQHF	TGTGCCAGCAGCGGACAGGGGACGAGCAATCAGCCCCAGCATTTT
TRBV6-5	NA	TRBJ2-6	NA	CASSQQGTGANVLTF	TGTGCCAGCAGTCAACAGGGTACTGGGGCCAACGTCCTGACTTTC
TRBV5-1	NA	TRBJ2-1	NA	CASSLGGGSYNEQFF	TGCGCCAGCAGCTTGGGGGGAGGCTCCTACAATGAGCAGTTCTTC
TRBV12-2	NA	TRBJ2-6	NA	CASRLGQGSRRPGANVLTF	TGTGCAAGTCGCTTAGGACAGGGGAGCCGTCGACCTGGGGCCAACGTCCTGACTTTC
TRBV5-4	NA	TRBJ2-3	TRBD2	CASSLEPGGPSTDTQYF	TGTGCCAGCAGCTTGGAACCGGGGGGGCCATCCACAGATACGCAGTATTTT
TRBV25-1	NA	TRBJ2-2	NA	CASSRQGNTGELFF	TGTGCCAGCAGTCGGCAGGGGAACACCGGGGAGCTGTTTTTT
TRBV2	NA	TRBJ2-1	NA	CASSVLQGSYNEQFF	TGTGCCAGCAGTGTCCTCCAGGGCTCCTACAATGAGCAGTTCTTC
TRBV10-3	NA	TRBJ1-6	NA	CATHRDTNSPLHF	TGTGCCACCCACCGGGACACCAATTCACCCCTCCACTTT
TRBV6-5	NA	TRBJ2-7	NA	CASSSRVSSYEQYF	TGTGCCAGCAGTTCACGGGTTAGCTCCTACGAGCAGTACTTC
TRBV18	NA	TRBJ1-2	NA	CASSPGQTANYGYTF	TGTGCCAGCTCACCTGGACAAACTGCTAACTATGGCTACACCTTC
TRBV6-5	NA	TRBJ1-1	TRBD1	CASSYRGGGHTEAFF	TGTGCCAGCAGTTACCGAGGAGGGGGCCACACTGAAGCTTTCTTT
TRBV11-2	NA	TRBJ1-1	NA	CASSLAPGGYSTEAFF	TGTGCCAGCAGCTTAGCTCCCGGGGGGTACAGCACTGAAGCTTTCTTT
TRBV28	NA	TRBJ2-7	NA	CASRGTRGSEQYF	TGTGCCTCCCGGGGGACTCGGGGCTCCGAGCAGTACTTC
TRBV11-2	few	TRBJ2-7	TRBD1	CASSFRQGPLSIDEQYF	TGTGCCAGCAGCTTTCGACAGGGGCCCCTATCAATCGACGAGCAGTACTTC
TRBV18	once	TRBJ1-1	NA	CASSPPRGTARTEAFF	TGTGCCAGCTCACCACCGCGGGGTACGGCTCGCACTGAAGCTTTCTTT
TRBV24-1	NA	TRBJ2-3	NA	CATSAGSTDTQYF	TGTGCCACCAGTGCAGGCAGCACAGATACGCAGTATTTT
TRBV9	NA	TRBJ2-1	NA	CASSAQNNEQFF	TGTGCCAGCAGCGCCCAAAACAATGAGCAGTTCTTC
TRBV7-6	NA	TRBJ2-1	TRBD1	CASSLEAGGYNEQFF	TGTGCCAGCAGCTTAGAGGCAGGGGGATACAATGAGCAGTTCTTC
TRBV20-1	NA	TRBJ1-6	NA	CSASNQRLRSLHF	TGCAGTGCTAGTAACCAGCGTCTTAGGTCCCTCCACTTT
TRBV25-1	NA	TRBJ1-2	NA	CASSSSGYGYTF	TGTGCCAGCAGCTCCTCAGGGTATGGCTACACCTTC
TRBV7-9	NA	TRBJ1-2	NA	CASSLEQGANYGYTF	TGTGCCAGCAGCTTAGAACAGGGCGCTAACTATGGCTACACCTTC
TRBV5-1	NA	TRBJ1-6	TRBD1	CASSLQLLDRKYNSPLHF	TGCGCCAGCAGCCTACAATTACTGGACAGGAAATATAATTCACCCCTCCACTTT
TRBV7-8	NA	TRBJ1-3	NA	CASSRAAGVTGNTIYF	TGTGCCAGCAGCCGAGCGGCAGGGGTGACTGGAAACACCATATATTTT
TRBV18	NA	TRBJ1-6	TRBD1	CASSQSTGKNSPLHF	TGTGCCAGCTCACAGTCGACAGGGAAAAATTCACCCCTCCACTTT
TRBV4-2	NA	TRBJ2-2	NA	CASSSRQVSNTGELFF	TGTGCCAGCAGCTCACGACAGGTTTCGAACACCGGGGAGCTGTTTTTT
TRBV11-2	NA	TRBJ2-7	NA	CASRTDRYSYEQYF	TGTGCCAGCAGGACAGACAGATATTCCTACGAGCAGTACTTC
TRBV2	once	TRBJ2-3	NA	CASSEARDTQYF	TGTGCCAGCAGTGAAGCGCGGGATACGCAGTATTTT
TRBV27	few	TRBJ1-5	NA	CAARGGSGQPQHF	TGTGCCGCGAGGGGGGGGTCCGGTCAGCCCCAGCATTTT
TRBV5-3	once	TRBJ1-6	NA	CARSSDRSNHNSPLHF	TGTGCCAGAAGCTCAGACAGGAGTAACCATAATTCACCCCTCCACTTT
TRBV11-2	few	TRBJ1-1	NA	CASSLDTSEAFF	TGTGCCAGCAGCTTAGACACTTCTGAAGCTTTCTTT
TRBV5-1	NA	TRBJ2-7	NA	CASSPVDSHEQYF	TGCGCCAGCAGCCCAGTGGACAGCCACGAGCAGTACTTC
TRBV5-6	once	TRBJ2-1	TRBD2	CASSLGRLAGYNEQFF	TGTGCCAGCAGCTTGGGGAGACTAGCGGGATACAATGAGCAGTTCTTC
TRBV27	NA	TRBJ2-5	NA	CASCTPGLVQETQYF	TGTGCCAGCTGTACCCCGGGACTCGTACAAGAGACCCAGTACTTC
TRBV12-3/TRBV12-4	NA	TRBJ1-3	NA	CASILSGNTIYF	TGTGCCAGCATCCTCTCTGGAAACACCATATATTTT
TRBV6-5	few	TRBJ2-7	TRBD1	CASSYRGQGYDEQYF	TGTGCCAGCAGTTACCGGGGACAGGGCTACGACGAGCAGTACTTC
TRBV7-9	NA	TRBJ1-1	NA	CASSRTQMDTEAFF	TGTGCCAGCAGCCGGACTCAAATGGACACTGAAGCTTTCTTT
TRBV5-1	NA	TRBJ2-1	TRBD2	CASSFNGGDSYNEQFF	TGCGCCAGCAGCTTTAACGGGGGGGACTCCTACAATGAGCAGTTCTTC
TRBV10-2	NA	TRBJ2-7	NA	CASTTGIRRYEQYF	TGCGCCAGCACTACAGGGATCCGGCGCTACGAGCAGTACTTC
TRBV5-1	once	TRBJ2-2	TRBD2	CASSSSSGVNTGELFF	TGCGCCAGCAGCTCCTCTAGCGGGGTGAACACCGGGGAGCTGTTTTTT
TRBV3-1/TRBV3-2	NA	TRBJ1-3	NA	CASSLPRTGSGNTIYF	TGTGCCAGCAGCCTTCCCCGTACCGGCTCTGGAAACACCATATATTTT
TRBV6-5	once	TRBJ1-2	NA	CASSYSERGYGYTF	TGTGCCAGCAGTTACTCGGAACGGGGCTATGGCTACACCTTC
TRBV4-2	NA	TRBJ2-7	NA	CASSQVRSSYEQYF	TGTGCCAGCAGCCAAGTGAGGAGCTCCTACGAGCAGTACTTC